This T cell receptor beta chain was sequenced in a study of OX40 agonist ivuxolimab in advanced cancers. For the study at large: Patients were treated with ivuxolimab, an agonistic anti-OX40 (CD134) antibody. At 65% to 85% male, the cohort had a mean age of around 56 years, ranging from roughly 20 to 90. Eligibility admitted prior anti-PD-1, anti-PD-L1 or anti-CTLA-4 therapy; around 42% had some.

This clone has a single count. Its antigen is currently unknown. The study, taken as a whole, reports: Partial responders treated at 0.1-3.0 mg/kg exhibited clonal expansion among the lowest measured.

Profiled with immunoSEQ multiplex PCR; TCRdb holds only in-frame clones, not every one. The table has around 56,000 clones, over 80% seen once; the top ten hold approximately 4.8%. The ends lost 4 bases at V and 8 bases at J; junction bases unmatched: 6. CDR1 SGDLS and CDR2 YYNGEE come from the germline V gene. The CDR3 sequence is 13 residues long. The sequenced sample was CD4+ or CD8+ T cells sorted from blood, obtained in a trial of the OX40 agonist ivuxolimab. J is TRBJ2-1 and V is TRBV9, with 7 bases that match TRBD1. This receptor was obtained from an adult with an advanced solid tumor such as melanoma, head and neck, liver or kidney cancer. The CDR3, as DNA: TGTGCCAGCAGCCCAAACACAGGGGATGAGCAGTTCTTC. Protein product: CASSPNTGDEQFF.